Below are 24 T cell receptor beta chains sequenced from a single sample in a study of cytomegalovirus exposure and HLA in healthy donors (dated by TCRdb to 2016 to 2017). The library was produced with the immunoSEQ multiplex PCR assay. For the multiplex PCR, a mixture combining 60 forward primers for TCR Vbeta segments and 13 reverse primers for TCR Jbeta segments was used. TCRdb re-hosts the immuneACCESS table, in-frame sequences only. Its copies lack some clones; in the studies checked, an unresolved V gene accounts for under half of them, and the cause for the rest is not known. The record for this sample contains roughly 50,000 clones. Of the sample, roughly 6.1% is held by the ten largest clones. Sequenced: PBMCs. These receptors all stem from a male donor in good health and CMV-seropositive.

The gene calls are TRBV5-4 and TRBJ2-5, with TRBD2 matching over 8 bases. This CDR3 has 15 residues. Germline CDR1 is SGHNT and CDR2 is YYREEE (reference sequence). V trimming: 1 base; J trimming: 4 bases; junction bases outside the gene matches: 6. CDR3 region: CASSLRAGGGETQYF. The CDR3 bases are TGTGCCAGCAGCTTGAGGGCGGGAGGTGGAGAGACCCAGTACTTC.

The chain has TRBV19 and TRBJ2-7, with 9 nucleotides matching TRBD2. With V trimmed by 3 bases and J by 7 bases, 7 bases remained unmatched. This CDR3 is built from 14 residues. CDR1 is LNHDA, CDR2 SQIVND, per germline (reference sequence). CDR3 in amino acids: CASSIQRGAEEQYF. CDR3 sequence (DNA): TGTGCCAGTAGTATTCAGCGGGGGGCTGAAGAGCAGTACTTC. Looking up the rest from reference TRBV19 and TRBJ2-7 gives the full variable domain: DGGITQSPKYLFRKEGQNVTLSCEQNLNHDAMYWYRQDPGQGLRLIYYSQIVNDFQKGDIAEGYSVSREKKESFPLTVTSAQKNPTAFYLCASSIQRGAEEQYFGPGTRLTVT.

The chain carries TRBV6-1 and TRBJ2-7, with unresolved D. Germline V CDR1 and CDR2: MNHNS, SASEGT. The CDR3 length is 10 residues. V gave up 5 bases and J gave up 6 bases, with 5 bases separating them. The CDR3 DNA is TGTGCCAGCAGTATGGCCGAGCAGTACTTC. Amino acid sequence: CASSMAEQYF.

The chain couples TRBV19 to TRBJ1-1; D perhaps matches TRBD1 (5 bases). The V gene's germline CDR1 is LNHDA and CDR2 SQIVND (reference sequence). V was pared by 7 bases and J by 5 bases, with 20 bases between. The CDR3 has 15 amino acids. CDR3 coding DNA: TGTGCCAGTAACCCCCGGCAGGGATATAAAACTGAAGCTTTCTTT. As protein: CASNPRQGYKTEAFF.

V usage is TRBV11-2 and J usage is TRBJ2-5; possibly TRBD2 for D (7 bases). Germline CDR1 reads SGHAT; CDR2 reads FQNNGV. The V end lost 1 base, the J end lost 5 bases, and 23 bases lay between the germline ends. The CDR3 is 18 residues long. This CDR3 is CASSLGPTEAGAWETQYF. The CDR3 DNA sequence: TGTGCCAGCAGCTTAGGGCCCACCGAGGCGGGGGCTTGGGAGACCCAGTACTTC.

The chain has TRBV28 and TRBJ1-5, with TRBD1 identical over 10 bases. In germline, CDR1 is MDHEN, CDR2 SYDVKM. The CDR3 has 18 amino acids. The ends lost 4 bases at V and 4 bases at J; junction bases unmatched: 13. The CDR3 here is CASSSAGTGEGVNQPQHF. CDR3 coding DNA: TGTGCCAGCAGTTCGGCCGGGACAGGGGAAGGGGTAAATCAGCCCCAGCATTTT. The entire variable domain, with the rest obtained from reference TRBV28 and TRBJ1-5, is as follows: DVKVTQSSRYLVKRTGEKVFLECVQDMDHENMFWYRQDPGLGLRLIYFSYDVKMKEKGDIPEGYSVSREKKERFSLILESASTNQTSMYLCASSSAGTGEGVNQPQHFGDGTRLSIL.

The chain recombines TRBV5-1 with TRBJ2-3, with D possibly matching TRBD1 (5 bases). There are 14 residues in the CDR3. V was shortened by 0 bases and J by 0 bases, with 5 bases between the two germline ends. CDR1 and CDR2 (germline): SGHRS, YFSETQ. The CDR3 DNA is TGCGCCAGCAGCTTGGCAGGGAGCACAGATACGCAGTATTTT. Translating gives CASSLAGSTDTQYF.

V gene TRBV5-6 combines with J gene TRBJ2-5, with D uncertain. The closer fit of TRBJ2-7 to the DNA end suggests the J call may be wrong. The V gene's germline CDR1 is SGHDT and CDR2 YYEEEE. The CDR3 is made up of 12 amino acids. The CDR3 nucleotides read TGTGCCAGCAGCTCGTCCGACTACGAGCAGTACTTC. This translates into CASSSSDYEQYF.

V is TRBV9 and J is TRBJ2-5; D perhaps matches TRBD2 (7 bases). V lost 0 bases to trimming and J lost 5 bases, with 11 bases between them. The CDR3 runs to 14 residues. CDR1 is SGDLS and CDR2 is YYNGEE in the germline V gene. The CDR3 protein is CASSVVAGAETQYF. DNA for the CDR3: TGTGCCAGCAGCGTAGTGGCGGGGGCCGAGACCCAGTACTTC.

The rearrangement links TRBV30 to TRBJ1-1; TRBD1 is a possible D gene (6 bases). V lost 5 bases and J lost 2, with 9 bases in between. The CDR3 extends over 12 amino acids. Germline V gene sequence: CDR1 GTSNPN, CDR2 SVGIG (reference sequence). CDR3 coding DNA: TGTGCCTGGGGACAGTCAAACACTGAAGCTTTCTTT. Translating gives CAWGQSNTEAFF.

This chain links TRBV19 with TRBJ2-5; TRBD1 agrees at 9 bases. Germline CDR1 is LNHDA and CDR2 is SQIVND (reference sequence). The V segment lost 2 bases and the J segment 4 bases; nucleotides outside the gene matches: 5. The CDR3 runs to 15 residues. The chain's CDR3 is CASSIITGGRETQYF. The CDR3 region has the DNA TGTGCCAGTAGTATAATCACAGGGGGCCGAGAGACCCAGTACTTC.

This sequence joins TRBV6-6 and TRBJ1-4, with 7 bases lining up with TRBD1. Unmatched junction bases numbered 7, after V lost 4 bases and J lost 8 bases. Germline V lookup: CDR1 MNHNY, CDR2 SVGAGI (reference sequence). CDR3 length: 14 amino acids. DNA of the CDR3: TGTGCCAGCAGTTCCCGACAGGGCGAAGAAAAACTGTTTTTT. Protein sequence: CASSSRQGEEKLFF.

This chain uses TRBV4-2 with TRBJ1-1; 8 bases agree with TRBD1. J lost 4 bases, V lost 0 bases, and 4 bases had no gene match. The CDR3 runs 15 residues. Germline assignment: CDR1 LGHNA and CDR2 YNFKEQ. The CDR3 region has the DNA TGTGCCAGCAGCCAAGAGGACAGGGTTGGCACTGAAGCTTTCTTT. Protein product: CASSQEDRVGTEAFF.

The rearrangement uses TRBV7-9 and TRBJ1-1; D remains unclear. Germline assignment: CDR1 SEHNR and CDR2 FQNEAQ (reference sequence). This CDR3 spans 13 amino acids. With 7 bases removed from V and 11 bases from J, the gap between germline ends came to 20 bases. The CDR3 here is CASTTLDTLNAFF. CDR3 nucleotides: TGTGCCAGCACCACACTAGACACCCTAAATGCTTTCTTT.

This chain joins TRBV11-2 and TRBJ2-1; tentative D call: TRBD2 (7 bases). V lost 4 bases to trimming and J lost 7 bases, with 17 bases between them. Germline-derived CDR1 and CDR2 are SGHAT and FQNNGV. The CDR3 runs 15 residues. CDR3 coding DNA: TGTGCCAGCAGCTCACAGGGAGGGGGTAGAAATGAGCAGTTCTTC. Amino acid sequence: CASSSQGGGRNEQFF.

This chain connects TRBV5-1 to TRBJ2-3, with TRBD2 identical over 9 bases. The length of the CDR3 is 19 residues. V lost 6 bases to trimming and J lost 2 bases; unmatched junction nucleotides: 19. The germline CDR1 and CDR2 sequences are SGHRS and YFSETQ. CDR3 protein: CASTRAIAGGPKDTDTQYF. Written as DNA, the CDR3 is TGCGCCAGCACCCGGGCAATCGCGGGGGGGCCGAAGGACACAGATACGCAGTATTTT.

This rearrangement joins TRBV11-2 to TRBJ2-5; the D gene is possibly TRBD2 (6 bases). V gave up 1 base and J gave up 3 bases, with 18 bases separating them. CDR3 length equals 17 residues. CDR1 is SGHAT and CDR2 is FQNNGV in the germline V gene. For the CDR3, the DNA is TGTGCCAGCAGCTTAGGATTCGGTAGCGGATACGAAGAGACCCAGTACTTC. This translates into CASSLGFGSGYEETQYF.

The CDR3 sequence: CATGQGAGELFF. The CDR3 DNA follows: TGCGCCACCGGACAGGGGGCCGGGGAGCTGTTTTTT. The chain joins TRBV5-1 to TRBJ2-2; 10 bases are shared with TRBD1. With V trimmed by 9 bases and J by 6 bases, 2 bases remained unmatched. CDR1 is SGHRS and CDR2 is YFSETQ in the germline V gene. This CDR3 spans 12 amino acids.

CDR3 sequence reads: CASSQDGGGWVGGNTIYF. CDR3 DNA sequence: TGCGCCAGCAGCCAAGATGGGGGAGGATGGGTTGGAGGAAACACCATATATTTT. The chain is built from TRBV4-3 and TRBJ1-3, with a tentative D call TRBD1 (5 bases). Per the germline V gene, CDR1 is LGHNA and CDR2 is YSLEER. Trimming took 0 bases from V and 4 from J, leaving 19 bases between them. The CDR3 spans 18 residues.

This chain links TRBV18 with TRBJ2-6, with D unclear. Trimming shortened V by 6 bases and J by 0 bases, and 6 bases separated the two germline ends. This CDR3 contains 14 residues. Germline V gives CDR1 KGHSH, CDR2 LQKENI. CDR3 amino acids: CASSPSSGANVLTF. For the CDR3, the DNA is TGTGCCAGCTCCCCTAGCTCTGGGGCCAACGTCCTGACTTTC.

The V call is TRBV4-2, the J call TRBJ2-1, with 10 bases that match TRBD2. This CDR3 spans 15 amino acids. Unmatched junction bases numbered 3, after V lost 2 bases and J lost 5 bases. Per the germline V gene, CDR1 is LGHNA and CDR2 is YNFKEQ. This chain's CDR3 is CASSQLAGGDNEQFF. CDR3 sequence (DNA): TGTGCCAGCAGCCAATTAGCGGGGGGAGACAATGAGCAGTTCTTC.

This rearrangement joins TRBV29-1 to TRBJ1-4; no clear D. V was trimmed by 5 bases and J by 4 bases, leaving 8 bases between them. Per germline, CDR1 SQVTM and CDR2 ANQGSEA. This CDR3 comprises 12 residues. The CDR3 here is CSVQRDNEKLFF. The CDR3, as DNA: TGCAGCGTTCAAAGAGATAATGAAAAACTGTTTTTT.

V usage is TRBV29-1 and J usage is TRBJ2-1; TRBD2 agrees at 8 bases. The CDR3 has 17 residues. V gave up 0 bases and J gave up 0 bases; unmatched junction bases: 7. The germline gives CDR1 SQVTM, CDR2 ANQGSEA. The CDR3 reads CSVEDSGGSSSYNEQFF. The DNA for the CDR3 is TGCAGCGTTGAAGACAGCGGGGGCTCTAGCTCCTACAATGAGCAGTTCTTC.

As DNA, the CDR3 is TGTGCCAGCAGCCTCCGGGACAGTAATGAAAAACTGTTTTTT. It yields the protein CASSLRDSNEKLFF. The genes are TRBV13 and TRBJ1-4, with 7 bases lining up with TRBD1. With 5 bases clipped from V and 4 bases from J, the junction kept 4 bases outside the gene matches. CDR1 and CDR2 from the germline V gene are PRHDT and FYEKMQ (reference sequence). The CDR3 is 14 residues long.